This is a list of T cell receptor beta chains from one sample in a study of T cells in Graves' hyperthyroidism and ophthalmopathy. A single record per CDR3 protein comes from TCRdb applying MiXCR to the multiplex PCR reads. Here the sample spans 340,000 or so distinct CDR3 sequences, roughly 21% being singletons. The source material was blood. The receptors were gathered from a woman in her forties or fifties with Graves' hyperthyroidism. Each CDR3 is given with its conserved first and last residue.

j_gene | v_gene | CDR3aa
TRBJ2-7 | TRBV13 | CASRHSGRHREQYF
TRBJ2-7 | TRBV20-1 | CSARVGPYEQYF
TRBJ2-2 | TRBV10-3 | CAISDGGKNTGELFF
TRBJ1-1 | TRBV28 | CASSPIGGAGTEAFF
TRBJ1-6 | TRBV6-1 | CASSWSRRPSDSPLHF
TRBJ1-6 | TRBV6-1 | CASSYGAGSNSPLHF
TRBJ2-3 | TRBV27 | CASSLGISPTNTDTQYF
TRBJ1-1 | TRBV30 | CAWSPSVEAFF
TRBJ1-2 | TRBV10-3 | CAIRKGTATYIYGYTF
TRBJ2-3 | TRBV20-1 | CSAPGTSVSRSTDTQYF
TRBJ2-2 | TRBV11-2 | CASSFQPPSGGLFTGELFF
TRBJ2-7 | TRBV6-1 | CASSERGQSYEQYF
TRBJ2-1 | TRBV6-1 | CASTTMGTEQFF
TRBJ2-7 | TRBV12-3/TRBV12-4 | CASSWGRWGQGYEQYF
TRBJ2-3 | TRBV20-1 | CSARWPGGAGDTQYF
TRBJ1-1 | TRBV5-4 | CASIPGPGNTEAFF
TRBJ2-2 | TRBV25-1 | CASSESAGGPGELFF